This T cell receptor beta chain is from a study of beta chain features in type 1 diabetes. Study results and caveats: Within each of all four CD4+ subsets, Type 1 diabetes patients had TCRB CDR3s that were moderately but significantly shorter.

CDR1 is SEHNR, CDR2 FQNEAQ, per germline (reference sequence). The J segment lost 8 bases and the V segment lost 2 bases, leaving 3 bases of the junction unmatched. The CDR3 contains 15 residues. In regard to this clone: Its antigen is not known.

Reverse transcribing all isolated RNA meant expressed TCRB transcripts were sequenced. Clones were read by immunoSEQ multiplex PCR, and TCRdb kept only the in-frame ones, dropping some. Here the sample spans 250,000 or so clones, just over 20% being singletons. The clonotype comes from a middle-aged woman with type 1 diabetes. Input material: naive CD4+ T cells from blood. The V and J genes are TRBV7-9 and TRBJ1-6; 10 nucleotides agree with TRBD1. The CDR3 sequence: CASSLMTGGDSPLHF. In DNA form, the CDR3 reads TGTGCCAGCAGCTTAATGACAGGGGGCGATTCACCCCTCCACTTT.